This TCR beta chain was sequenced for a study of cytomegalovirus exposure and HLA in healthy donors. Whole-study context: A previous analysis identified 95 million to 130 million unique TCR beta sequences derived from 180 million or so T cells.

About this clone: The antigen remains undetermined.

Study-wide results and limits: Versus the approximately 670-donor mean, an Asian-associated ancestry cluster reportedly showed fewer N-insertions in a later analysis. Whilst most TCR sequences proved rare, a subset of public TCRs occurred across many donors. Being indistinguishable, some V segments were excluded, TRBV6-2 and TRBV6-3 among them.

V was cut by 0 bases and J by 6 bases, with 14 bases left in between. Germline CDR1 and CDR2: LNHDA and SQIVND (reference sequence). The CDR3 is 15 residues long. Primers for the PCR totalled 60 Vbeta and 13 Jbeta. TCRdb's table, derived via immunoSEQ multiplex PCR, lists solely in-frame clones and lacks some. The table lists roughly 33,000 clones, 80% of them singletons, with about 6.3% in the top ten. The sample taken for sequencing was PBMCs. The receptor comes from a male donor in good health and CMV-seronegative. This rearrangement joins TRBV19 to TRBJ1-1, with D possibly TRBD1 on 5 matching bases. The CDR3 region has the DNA TGTGCCAGTAGTATAGATGGTTGGCAGGGTGCTGAAGCTTTCTTT. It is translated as CASSIDGWQGAEAFF.